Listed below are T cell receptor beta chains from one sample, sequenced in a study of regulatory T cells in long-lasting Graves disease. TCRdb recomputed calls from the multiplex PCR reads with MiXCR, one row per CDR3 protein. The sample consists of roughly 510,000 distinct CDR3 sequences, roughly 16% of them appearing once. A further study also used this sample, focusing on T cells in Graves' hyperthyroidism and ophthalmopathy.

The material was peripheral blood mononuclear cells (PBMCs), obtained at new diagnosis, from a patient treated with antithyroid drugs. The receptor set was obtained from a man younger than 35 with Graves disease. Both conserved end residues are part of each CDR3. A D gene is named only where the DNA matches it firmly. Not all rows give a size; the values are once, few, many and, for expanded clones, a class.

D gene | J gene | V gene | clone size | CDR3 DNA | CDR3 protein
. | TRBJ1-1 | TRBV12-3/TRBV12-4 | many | TGTGCCAGCAGGAAGAGATCGGCGGCTTTCTTT | CASRKRSAAFF
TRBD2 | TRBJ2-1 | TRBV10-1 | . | TGCGCCAGCAGTGCGGGGACTAGCGGGATAGGACAGTTCTTC | CASSAGTSGIGQFF
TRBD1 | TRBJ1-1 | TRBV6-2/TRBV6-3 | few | TGTGCCAGCAGGGTCAGGGGGGGTAACACTGAAGCTTTCTTT | CASRVRGGNTEAFF
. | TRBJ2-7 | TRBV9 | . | TGTGCCAGCAGCGCCCCCATACAGGACAGCTACGAGCAGTACTTC | CASSAPIQDSYEQYF
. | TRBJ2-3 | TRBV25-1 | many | TGTGCCAGCAGTGAATCGGGCGGCAGCACAGATACGCAGTATTTT | CASSESGGSTDTQYF
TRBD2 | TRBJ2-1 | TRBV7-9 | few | TGTGCCAGCAGCCCCAAGACTAGCGGGAGGGCCGGGGAGCAGTTCTTC | CASSPKTSGRAGEQFF
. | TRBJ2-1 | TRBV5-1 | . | TGCGCCAGCACCAGAGGCCATGAGCAGTTCTTC | CASTRGHEQFF
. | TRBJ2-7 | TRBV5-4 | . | TGTGCCAGCAGCTTGGAGGGACCCTACGAGCAGTACTTC | CASSLEGPYEQYF
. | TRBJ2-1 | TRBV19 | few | TGTGCCAGTAGTAAGCAGTACTTTCTCAATGAGCAGTTCTTC | CASSKQYFLNEQFF
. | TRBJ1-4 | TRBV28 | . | TGTGCCAGCAGCCTCCAGACTGGATCTAATGAAAAACTGTTTTTT | CASSLQTGSNEKLFF
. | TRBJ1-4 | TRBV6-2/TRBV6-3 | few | TGTGCCAGCAGTCCCTATCGCGCCCACGGTCGTGAAAAACTGTTTTTT | CASSPYRAHGREKLFF
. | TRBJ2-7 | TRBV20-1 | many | TGCAGTGCGGTGGGGGGAATCTACGAGCAGTACTTC | CSAVGGIYEQYF
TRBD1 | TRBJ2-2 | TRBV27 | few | TGTGCCAGCAGTTCCAAAGGGACAGCTTTCAACACCGGGGAGCTGTTTTTT | CASSSKGTAFNTGELFF
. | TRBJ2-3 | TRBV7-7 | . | TGTGCTAGCAGCTTCCGACCGGAGGGCACAGATACGCAGTATTTT | CASSFRPEGTDTQYF